This T cell receptor beta chain was sequenced in a study of blood T cell repertoires in COVID-19. Study-level information: Sources were T cells, B-cell-depleted T cells, or PBMCs; the material itself was cDNA or gDNA.

There are 15 residues in the CDR3. CDR1 and CDR2 from the germline V gene are SGHKS and YYEKEE (reference sequence). V lost 4 bases and J lost 4; bases outside the gene matches: 10. In the study's own analysis: The authors estimated nucleated cell counts from reference gene primer amplification. Only in-frame clones appear in the TCRdb table, and some are missing; sequencing was by immunoSEQ multiplex PCR. D and trimming come from the DNA, and the V and J calls and clone size come from that table. Altogether roughly 200,000 clones are present, nearly 90% being singletons, with the ten largest covering approximately 12%.

The rearrangement joins TRBV5-5 to TRBJ1-2; TRBD1 aligns across 7 bases. The receptor comes from a woman aged 18-29 years who had recovered from COVID-19. Sequenced material: peripheral blood. CDR3 DNA: TGTGCCAGCAGCCTGCACCGGGACAGTCTCTATGGCTACACCTTC. It encodes CASSLHRDSLYGYTF.